This T cell receptor beta chain was documented in a study of T cell repertoires in cytomegalovirus infection. The length of the CDR3 is 18 residues. V was pared by 5 bases and J by 0 bases, with 22 bases between. In germline, CDR1 is SEHNR, CDR2 FQNEAQ (reference sequence). TCRdb re-called the reads through MiXCR, storing one row per CDR3 protein. The sample has around 71,000 distinct CDR3 sequences, 20% to 25% seen once. A word on this clonotype: Its antigen is not known.

V usage is TRBV7-9 and J usage is TRBJ1-1; D remains ambiguous. Source: CD8+ T cells from cultured PBMCs, taken from culture after CMV antigen stimulation. The sequence was collected from a human donor in good health (CMV status not recorded). Some clones in this sample may be carry-over from other donors' samples. Here the CDR3 DNA reads TGTGCCAGCAGCCCTGTCGAGGGAATCACTTACATGAACACTGAAGCTTTCTTT. Translation gives CASSPVEGITYMNTEAFF.